The source of this T cell receptor (beta chain) is a study of blood T cell repertoires in COVID-19 (dated by TCRdb to 2018 to 2021). About the full investigation: Samples covering the acute and convalescent phases of COVID-19 were provided by collaborators in the United States, Italy and Spain. The prospective study material was composed of cDNA or gDNA derived from T cells, B-cell-depleted T cells, or PBMCs. The dataset comprised deeply sampled blood TCRbeta repertoires from subjects exposed to, actively infected with, or recovered from COVID-19. A freely available public database, intended as a resource for researchers studying the immune response to SARS-CoV-2, is where the repertoires were released. The samples were drawn from the first 160 participants of the ongoing ImmuneRACE study and from some 1,300 subjects provided by 6 global collaborators. Sample metadata almost always included a de-identified subject ID, COVID-19 status, age in years and sex. HLA class I and class II types, where available, came from metadata supplied by the sample provider rather than from assay-based typing. General study outcomes and caveats: The amount of clinical and demographic metadata varied by source and participant and was provided uncurated.

The collaborating institutions used their own protocols to collect whole blood in K2EDTA tubes. Collaborator samples were shipped for TCRbeta analysis as frozen whole blood, isolated PBMCs, or DNA extracted from either sample type. TCRbeta CDR3 regions were amplified from genomic DNA by means of the immunoSEQ Assay, a bias-controlled multiplex PCR. The study's own analysis went as follows. Within the assay, amplification of reference gene primers was used to estimate how many nucleated cells each sample contained. To quantify the absolute abundance of each unique TCRbeta CDR3 rearrangement, sequence reads were collapsed and filtered. For each sample, productive Simpson clonality was calculated as the square root of Simpson's diversity index across productive rearrangements. Not all clones reach the TCRdb copy of this immuneACCESS table, which keeps in-frame sequences only. Checked studies attribute under half of the gap to unresolved V genes and leave the rest unexplained. V, J and clone size were drawn from that table, and D and trimming were deduced from the DNA. The sample records about 250,000 clones, almost 85% of which are singletons. The biggest ten clones account for 4% of the sample.

Note on this clone: No antigen is known for it. Base quality data are lacking; no much larger clone is found one base away.

Unmatched junction bases come to 4, with V trimmed by 3 bases and J by 1 base. Taken from cysteine to phenylalanine, the CDR3 has 17 residues. The entry retains the CDR3 DNA only, 51 bases that are in frame from base 1. From the germline V gene, CDR1 is SGDLS and CDR2 is YYNGEE. The clonotype comes from a middle-aged man with acute or convalescent COVID-19. Input material: peripheral blood. The chain is encoded by TRBV9 joined to TRBJ2-3; TRBD2 matches 14 bases in the middle. The DNA sequence is TGTGCCAGCAGCGCCCGACTAGCGGGGGGGGGCACAGATACGCAGTATTTT. It codes for CASSARLAGGGTDTQYF.